This T cell receptor beta chain was identified during a study of Ad26.COV2.S vaccination and SARS-CoV-2 variants. Trimming cost V 8 bases and J 3 bases; bases outside gene matches: 5. Germline CDR1 SGHTA, CDR2 FQGNSA. The CDR3 has 15 amino acids. The method was immunoSEQ multiplex PCR; TCRdb's version includes in-frame clones alone and lacks a portion of them. The sample consists of approximately 400,000 clones, 92% of them appearing once. Study-wide points: Post-vaccination breadth of spike-specific CD8+ and CD4+ T cell responses was reportedly substantial. Possible underestimation of total T cell responses by the TCR breadth and depth analyses was noted.

On this clone: Antigen unknown.

The TCR sequence derives from a human donor who had recovered from COVID-19. The sequencing here drew on peripheral blood, taken after recovery from COVID-19. The rearrangement joins TRBV7-2 to TRBJ2-3; 13 bases agree with TRBD2. The CDR3 DNA follows: TGTGCCAGCCGCAAACTAGCGGGGGGGACAGATACGCAGTATTTT. Amino acids: CASRKLAGGTDTQYF. Looking up the rest from reference TRBV7-2 and TRBJ2-3 gives the full variable domain: GAGVSQSPSNKVTEKGKDVELRCDPISGHTALYWYRQSLGQGLEFLIYFQGNSAPDKSGLPSDRFSAERTGGSVSTLTIQRTQQEDSAVYLCASRKLAGGTDTQYFGPGTRLTVL.